A single sample gave rise to the 7 T cell receptor beta chains below, sequenced in a study of T-cell reconstitution after alpha-beta-depleted transplantation in children. Unique molecular identifiers were used to barcode this TCRbeta library. TCRdb re-called the PCR reads with MiXCR, one entry per CDR3 protein. The sample holds fewer than 200,000 distinct CDR3 sequences; roughly 7.5% are singletons and the top ten take 3%. The sequencing here drew on PBMCs from the stem cell graft donor, taken from the stem cell graft. These receptors were collected from a human donor who donated a stem cell graft to a child with Wiskott-Aldrich syndrome.

This clonotype was recorded many times. The V and J genes are TRBV12-3 or TRBV12-4 and TRBJ2-1, with 8 bases matching TRBD2. The CDR3 is 15 amino acids. Trimming cost V 10 bases and J 1 base; bases outside gene matches: 9. As DNA, the CDR3 is TGTGCCACCGGGACGGGGGGGCCTTCCTACAATGAGCAGTTCTTC. Translated: CATGTGGPSYNEQFF.

This clonotype was seen ten or more times. J is TRBJ2-1 and V is TRBV6-2 or TRBV6-3; the D is unclear. The germline gives CDR1 MNHEY, CDR2 SVGEGT. There are 12 residues in the CDR3. V lost 5 bases and J lost 8, with 10 bases in between. This CDR3 is CASSIGRDEQFF. The DNA of the CDR3 is TGTGCCAGCAGTATAGGCCGGGATGAGCAGTTCTTC.

This clonotype was recorded many times. The chain links TRBV20-1 to TRBJ2-1; either TRBD1 or TRBD2 may fit D (5 bases each). Germline CDR1 and CDR2: DFQATT and SNEGSKA (reference sequence). There are 16 residues in the CDR3. V dropped 3 bases and J dropped 6 bases, with 21 bases sitting between them. CDR3 sequence: CSARRWGGGRVNEQFF. The CDR3 bases are TGCAGTGCTAGGAGATGGGGCGGAGGTCGAGTCAATGAGCAGTTCTTC.

This clonotype was seen a few times. V gene TRBV7-8 combines with J gene TRBJ2-7; D is undetermined. Trimming pared 0 bases from V and 2 bases from J, leaving 8 bases between. Germline-derived CDR1 and CDR2 are SGHVS and FQNEAQ. The CDR3 runs 14 residues. CDR3 sequence reads: CASSLARSTYEQYF. In nucleotides, the CDR3 is TGTGCCAGCAGCTTAGCGCGGTCGACCTACGAGCAGTACTTC.

This clonotype was seen repeatedly, ten times or more. This chain links TRBV2 with TRBJ2-3; 7 bases align to TRBD1. Trimming cost V 1 base and J 2 bases; bases outside gene matches: 9. CDR3 length equals 17 residues. Germline loops: CDR1 SNHLY, CDR2 FYNNEI. For the CDR3, the DNA is TGTGCCAGCAGTGAAGGCTACCGGGACAGAGTCACAGATACGCAGTATTTT. Amino acid sequence: CASSEGYRDRVTDTQYF.

This clonotype was seen ten or more times. The chain is built from TRBV6-5 and TRBJ1-5; possibly TRBD1 for D (6 bases). V lost 2 bases and J 2 bases, leaving 13 bases between the germline ends. This CDR3 region has 16 residues. Per the germline V gene, CDR1 is MNHEY and CDR2 is SVGAGI. CDR3 bases: TGTGCCAGCAGTTACCCGGGGGGCGGAGGCAATCAGCCCCAGCATTTT. Translating it yields CASSYPGGGGNQPQHF.

In its sample, this clonotype was seen many times. The chain carries TRBV5-1 and TRBJ2-3; D uncertain. Between the trimmed V and J ends, which lost 1 base and 6 bases, there was a span of 9 bases. CDR1 is SGHRS, CDR2 YFSETQ, per germline. The CDR3 runs to 13 residues. In DNA form, the CDR3 reads TGCGCCAGCAGCTTGTTTCAAGGGGATACGCAGTATTTT. Amino acid sequence: CASSLFQGDTQYF.